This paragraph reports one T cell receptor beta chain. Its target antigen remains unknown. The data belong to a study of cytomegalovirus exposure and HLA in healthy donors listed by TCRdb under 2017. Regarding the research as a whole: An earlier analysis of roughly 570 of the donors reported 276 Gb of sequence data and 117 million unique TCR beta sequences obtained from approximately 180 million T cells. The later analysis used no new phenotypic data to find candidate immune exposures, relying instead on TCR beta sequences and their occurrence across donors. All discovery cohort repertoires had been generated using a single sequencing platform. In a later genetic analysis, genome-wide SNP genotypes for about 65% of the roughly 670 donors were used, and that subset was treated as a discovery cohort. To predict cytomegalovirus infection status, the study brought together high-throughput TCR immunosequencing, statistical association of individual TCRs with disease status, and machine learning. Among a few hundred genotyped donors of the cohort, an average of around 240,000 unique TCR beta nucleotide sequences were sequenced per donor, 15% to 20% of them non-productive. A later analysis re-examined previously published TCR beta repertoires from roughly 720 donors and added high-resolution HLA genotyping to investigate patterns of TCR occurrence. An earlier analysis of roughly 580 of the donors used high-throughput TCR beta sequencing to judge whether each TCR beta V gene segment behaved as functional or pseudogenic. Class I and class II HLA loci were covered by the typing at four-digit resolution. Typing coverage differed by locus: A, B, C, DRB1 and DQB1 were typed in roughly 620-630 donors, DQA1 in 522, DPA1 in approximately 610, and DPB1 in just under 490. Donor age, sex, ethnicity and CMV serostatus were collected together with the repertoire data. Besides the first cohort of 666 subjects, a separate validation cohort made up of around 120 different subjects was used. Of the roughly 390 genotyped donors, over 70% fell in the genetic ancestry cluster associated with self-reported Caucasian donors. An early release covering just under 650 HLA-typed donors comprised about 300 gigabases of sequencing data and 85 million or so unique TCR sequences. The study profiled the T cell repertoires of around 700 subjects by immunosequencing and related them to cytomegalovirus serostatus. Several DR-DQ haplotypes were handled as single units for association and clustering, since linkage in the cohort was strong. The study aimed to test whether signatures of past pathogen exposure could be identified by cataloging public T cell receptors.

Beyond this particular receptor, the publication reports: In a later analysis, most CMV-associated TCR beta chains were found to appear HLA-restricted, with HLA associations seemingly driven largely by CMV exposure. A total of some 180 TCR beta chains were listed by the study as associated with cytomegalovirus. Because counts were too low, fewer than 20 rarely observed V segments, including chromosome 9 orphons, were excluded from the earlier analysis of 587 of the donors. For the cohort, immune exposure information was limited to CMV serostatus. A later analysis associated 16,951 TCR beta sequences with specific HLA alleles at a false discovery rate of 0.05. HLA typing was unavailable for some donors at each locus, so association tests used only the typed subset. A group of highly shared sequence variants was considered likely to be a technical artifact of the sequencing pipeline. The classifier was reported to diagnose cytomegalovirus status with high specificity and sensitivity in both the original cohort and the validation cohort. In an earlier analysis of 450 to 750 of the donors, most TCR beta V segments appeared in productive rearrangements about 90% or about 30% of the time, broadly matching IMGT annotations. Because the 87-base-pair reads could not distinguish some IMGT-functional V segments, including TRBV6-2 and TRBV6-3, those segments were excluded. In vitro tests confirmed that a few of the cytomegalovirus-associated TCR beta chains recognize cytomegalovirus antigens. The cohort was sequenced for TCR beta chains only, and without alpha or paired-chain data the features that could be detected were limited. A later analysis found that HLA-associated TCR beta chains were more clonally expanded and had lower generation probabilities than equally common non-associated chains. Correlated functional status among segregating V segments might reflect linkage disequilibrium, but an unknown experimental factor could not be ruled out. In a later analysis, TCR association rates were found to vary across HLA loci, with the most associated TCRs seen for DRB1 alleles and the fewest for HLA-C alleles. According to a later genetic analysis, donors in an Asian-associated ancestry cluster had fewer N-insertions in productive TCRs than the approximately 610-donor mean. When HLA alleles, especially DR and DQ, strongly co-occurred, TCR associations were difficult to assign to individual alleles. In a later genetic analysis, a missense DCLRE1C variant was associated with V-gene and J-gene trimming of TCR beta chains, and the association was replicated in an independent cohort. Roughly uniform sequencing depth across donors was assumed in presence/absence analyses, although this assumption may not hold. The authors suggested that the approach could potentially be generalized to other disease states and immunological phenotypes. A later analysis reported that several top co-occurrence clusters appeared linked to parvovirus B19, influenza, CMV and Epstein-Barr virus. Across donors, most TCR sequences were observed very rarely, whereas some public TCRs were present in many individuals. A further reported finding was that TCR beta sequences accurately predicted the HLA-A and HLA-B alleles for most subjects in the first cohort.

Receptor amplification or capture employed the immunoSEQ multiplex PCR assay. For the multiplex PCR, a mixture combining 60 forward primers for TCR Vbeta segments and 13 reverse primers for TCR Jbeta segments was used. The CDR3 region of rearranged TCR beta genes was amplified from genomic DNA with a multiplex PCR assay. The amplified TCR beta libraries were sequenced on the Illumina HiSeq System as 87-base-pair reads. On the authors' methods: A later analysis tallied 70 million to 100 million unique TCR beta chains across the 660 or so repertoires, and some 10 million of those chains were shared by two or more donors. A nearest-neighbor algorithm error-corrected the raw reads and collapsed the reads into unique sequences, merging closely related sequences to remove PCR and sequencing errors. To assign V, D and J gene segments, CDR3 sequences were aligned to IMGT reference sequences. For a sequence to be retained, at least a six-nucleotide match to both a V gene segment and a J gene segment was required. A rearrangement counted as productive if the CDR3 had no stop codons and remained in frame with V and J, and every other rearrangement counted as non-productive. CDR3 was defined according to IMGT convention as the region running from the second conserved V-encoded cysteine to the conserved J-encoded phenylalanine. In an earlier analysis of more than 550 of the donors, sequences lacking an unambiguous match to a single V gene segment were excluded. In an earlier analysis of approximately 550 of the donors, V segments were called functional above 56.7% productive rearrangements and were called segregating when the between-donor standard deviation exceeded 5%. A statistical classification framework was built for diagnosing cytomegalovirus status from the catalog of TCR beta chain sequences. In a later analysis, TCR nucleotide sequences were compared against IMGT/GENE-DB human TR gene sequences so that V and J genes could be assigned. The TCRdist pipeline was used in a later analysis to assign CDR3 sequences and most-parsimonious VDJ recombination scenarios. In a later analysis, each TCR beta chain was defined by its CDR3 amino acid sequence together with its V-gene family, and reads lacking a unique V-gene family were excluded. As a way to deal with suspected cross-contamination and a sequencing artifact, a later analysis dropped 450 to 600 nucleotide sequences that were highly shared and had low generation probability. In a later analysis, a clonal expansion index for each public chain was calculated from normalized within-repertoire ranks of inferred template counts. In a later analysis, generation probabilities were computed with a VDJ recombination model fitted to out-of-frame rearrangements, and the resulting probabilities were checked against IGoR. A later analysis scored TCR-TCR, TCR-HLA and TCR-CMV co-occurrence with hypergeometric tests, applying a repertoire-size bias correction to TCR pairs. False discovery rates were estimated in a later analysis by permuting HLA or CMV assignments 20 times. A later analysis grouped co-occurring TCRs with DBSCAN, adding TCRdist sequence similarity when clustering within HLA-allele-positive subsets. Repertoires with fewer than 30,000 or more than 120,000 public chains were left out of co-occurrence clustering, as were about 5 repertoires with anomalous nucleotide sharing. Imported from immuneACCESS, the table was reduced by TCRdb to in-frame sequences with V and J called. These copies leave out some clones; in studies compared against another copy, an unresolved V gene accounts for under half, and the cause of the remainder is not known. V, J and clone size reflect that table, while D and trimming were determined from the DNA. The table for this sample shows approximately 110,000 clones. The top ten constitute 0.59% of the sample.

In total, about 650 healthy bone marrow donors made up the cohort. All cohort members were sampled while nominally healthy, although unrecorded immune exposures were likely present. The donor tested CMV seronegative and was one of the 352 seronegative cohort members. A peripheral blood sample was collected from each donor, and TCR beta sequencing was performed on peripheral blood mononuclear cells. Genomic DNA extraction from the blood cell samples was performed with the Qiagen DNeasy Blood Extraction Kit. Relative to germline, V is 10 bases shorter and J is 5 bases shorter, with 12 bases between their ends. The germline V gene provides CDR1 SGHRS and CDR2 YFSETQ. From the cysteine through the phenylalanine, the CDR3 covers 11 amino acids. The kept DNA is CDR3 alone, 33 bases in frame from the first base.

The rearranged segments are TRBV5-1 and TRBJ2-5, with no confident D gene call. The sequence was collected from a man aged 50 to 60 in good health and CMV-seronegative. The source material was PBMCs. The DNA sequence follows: TGCGCCTCTGGGCAGACGGAGACCCAGTACTTC. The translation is CASGQTETQYF.